The 12 T cell receptor beta chains listed next were all sequenced from one sample in a study of tumor-infiltrating lymphocytes in primary liver carcinoma. TCR beta cDNA was made from around 520 ng total RNA with a constant-region primer. Sequencing libraries for TCR beta derived from three nested multiplex PCR rounds that used slightly modified ARM-PCR. Running 9 to 11 cycles apiece, the first two PCR rounds relied on TRBV1-TRBV30 forward primers together with a C-beta reverse primer. TCRdb re-analysed the multiplex PCR reads in MiXCR, keeping a single row per CDR3 protein. The table lists 310,000 or so distinct CDR3 sequences, around 50% of them singletons. Unsorted whole blood yielded blood RNA, and germline DNA was extracted as well. Sequenced sample: peripheral blood. The receptors come from a woman aged 25-40 years with primary liver carcinoma and hepatitis B virus infection.

This clonotype was detected ten times or more. V usage is TRBV5-5 and J usage is TRBJ2-4; D not resolved. This CDR3 is built from 16 residues. Germline V gives CDR1 SGHKS, CDR2 YYEKEE (reference sequence). Trimming stripped 0 bases from V and 1 base from J, with 11 bases between. The CDR3 here is CASSLVQTLAKNIQYF. CDR3 DNA sequence: TGTGCCAGCAGCTTGGTACAGACTTTGGCCAAAAACATTCAGTACTTC.

The gene calls are TRBV5-5 and TRBJ2-3; the D call may be TRBD1 or TRBD2 (5 bases each). The CDR3 has 16 amino acids. Looked up from germline, CDR1 is SGHKS and CDR2 is YYEKEE (reference sequence). V shed 5 bases and J shed 5 bases, with 21 bases lying between them. The CDR3 region has the DNA TGTGCCAGCAGGCCAGCGCCCTCCTGGGGGAGAGATACGCAGTATTTT. Translating it yields CASRPAPSWGRDTQYF.

This clonotype showed up many times. The V gene is TRBV6-2 or TRBV6-3, the J gene TRBJ2-7; 7 bases are a match to TRBD2. The CDR3 sequence is 14 residues long. Germline CDR1 and CDR2: MNHEY and SVGEGT. Germline trimming cut 7 bases from V and 0 bases from J; bases unmatched to any gene: 6. The CDR3 coding sequence is TGTGCCAGCAAGCCTAGCGGAAGCTCCTACGAGCAGTACTTC. It specifies CASKPSGSSYEQYF.

This clonotype has more than one count but fewer than ten. The V and J genes are TRBV4-1 and TRBJ2-1; D call uncertain. This CDR3 has 13 amino acids. The V end was cut by 0 bases, the J end by 10 bases, with 10 bases between. The germline CDR1 and CDR2 sequences are MGHRA and YSYEKL. DNA of the CDR3: TGCGCCAGCAGCCAAGATTACGCGACCGAGCAGTTCTTC. Protein: CASSQDYATEQFF.

The chain combines TRBV11-2 with TRBJ2-7; D gene uncertain. Deletions cut 8 bases from V and 0 bases from J, with 14 bases between. This CDR3 region has 14 residues. Germline V lookup: CDR1 SGHAT, CDR2 FQNNGV. This CDR3 is CASGLGRTSYEQYF. CDR3 nucleotide sequence: TGTGCCAGCGGCCTCGGCAGGACCTCCTACGAGCAGTACTTC.

The chain is built from TRBV7-9 and TRBJ2-3, with 11 bases that match TRBD2. This CDR3 has 15 amino acids. Germline V lookup: CDR1 SEHNR, CDR2 FQNEAQ (reference sequence). Germline trimming cut 5 bases from V and 4 bases from J; bases unmatched to any gene: 5. The CDR3 loop reads CASSALAGVSDTQYF. In nucleotides, the CDR3 is TGTGCCAGCAGCGCACTAGCGGGAGTCTCAGATACGCAGTATTTT.

This clonotype was picked up one time. This clone may be a read error of a much larger clone one base away. The chain combines TRBV6-2 or TRBV6-3 with TRBJ2-5, with 14 bases that match TRBD2. This CDR3 is 15 amino acids long. The germline CDR1 and CDR2 sequences are MNHEY and SVGEGT. Trimming cost V 5 bases and J 6 bases; bases outside gene matches: 5. The CDR3 sequence: CASSEGLAGEQTQYF. As DNA, the CDR3 is TGTGCCAGCAGTGAGGGACTAGCGGGAGAGCAGACCCAGTACTTC.

DNA for the CDR3: TGTGCCAGTAGTCATCCAGGGGGCAATCACACTGAAGCTTTCTTT. As protein: CASSHPGGNHTEAFF. The chain is built from TRBV19 and TRBJ1-1; the match to TRBD1 covers 8 bases. The ends lost 5 bases at V and 3 bases at J; junction bases unmatched: 8. CDR3 length: 15 amino acids. Germline V gives CDR1 LNHDA, CDR2 SQIVND (reference sequence).

In its sample, this clonotype was seen many times. The CDR3, as DNA: TGTGCCAGCAGCAAGGGAAGCCGAACAGATACGCAGTATTTT. It specifies CASSKGSRTDTQYF. The chain employs TRBV6-2 or TRBV6-3 and TRBJ2-3; D is uncertain. The CDR3 contains 14 residues. Germline CDR1 is MNHEY and CDR2 is SVGEGT. V was trimmed by 6 bases and J by 3 bases, leaving 13 bases between them.

Remarks on this clonotype: One base away lies a much larger clone, so this may be a sequencing read error. The chain employs TRBV29-1 and TRBJ1-1, with D possibly TRBD1 on 5 matching bases. The CDR3 runs 14 residues. CDR1 and CDR2 from the germline V gene are SQVTM and ANQGSEA. For the CDR3, the DNA is TGCATCGTTGCGCCAAGGGGTATGGGCACTGAAGCTTTCTTT. Protein: CIVAPRGMGTEAFF.

There are many counts of this clonotype. DNA for the CDR3: TGCGCCAGCAGCACTCCGGGACAGCGCGATTATGGCTACACCTTC. Translation gives CASSTPGQRDYGYTF. The gene calls are TRBV4-1 and TRBJ1-2; 7 bases line up with TRBD1. Losses at the gene ends were 5 bases for V and 5 bases for J; bases not matched to a gene: 11. CDR3 size: 15 residues. In germline, CDR1 is MGHRA, CDR2 YSYEKL.

This clonotype appeared many times. V gene TRBV11-2 combines with J gene TRBJ2-3; 9 bases are a match to TRBD2. J was trimmed by 5 bases and V by 0 bases; bases with no gene match: 3. Germline V gene sequence: CDR1 SGHAT, CDR2 FQNNGV. The CDR3 covers 15 residues. CDR3 loop: CASSLEPLAGDTQYF. DNA of the CDR3: TGTGCCAGCAGCTTAGAACCACTAGCGGGAGATACGCAGTATTTT.